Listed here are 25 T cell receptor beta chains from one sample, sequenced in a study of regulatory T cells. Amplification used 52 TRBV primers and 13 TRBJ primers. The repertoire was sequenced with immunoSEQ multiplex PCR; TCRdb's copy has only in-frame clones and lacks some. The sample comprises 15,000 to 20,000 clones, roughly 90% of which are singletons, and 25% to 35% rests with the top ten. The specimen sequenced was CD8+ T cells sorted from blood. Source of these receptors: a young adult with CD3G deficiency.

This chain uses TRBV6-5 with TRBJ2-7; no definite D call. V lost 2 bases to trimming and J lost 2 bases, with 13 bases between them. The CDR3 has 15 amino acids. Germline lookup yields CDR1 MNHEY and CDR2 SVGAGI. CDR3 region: CASSYDDSLTYEQYF. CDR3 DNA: TGTGCCAGCAGTTACGACGACTCACTTACCTACGAGCAGTACTTC.

The chain's CDR3 is CAHDVGTEQYF. The CDR3 bases are TGTGCCCACGATGTAGGGACCGAGCAGTACTTC. V gene TRBV2 combines with J gene TRBJ2-7, with D possibly called TRBD1 or TRBD2 (5 bases each). The CDR3 extends over 11 amino acids. Germline lookup yields CDR1 SNHLY and CDR2 FYNNEI. Trimming left V 11 bases short and J 6 bases short, with 14 bases between.

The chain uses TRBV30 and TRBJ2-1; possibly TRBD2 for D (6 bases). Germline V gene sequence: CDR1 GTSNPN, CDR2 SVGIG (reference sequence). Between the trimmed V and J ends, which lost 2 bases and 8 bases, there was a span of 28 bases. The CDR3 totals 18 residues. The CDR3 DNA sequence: TGTGCCTGGAGTCCTAAGGGGAGGAAACGAATGGGGTATTATGAGCAGTTCTTC. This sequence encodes CAWSPKGRKRMGYYEQFF.

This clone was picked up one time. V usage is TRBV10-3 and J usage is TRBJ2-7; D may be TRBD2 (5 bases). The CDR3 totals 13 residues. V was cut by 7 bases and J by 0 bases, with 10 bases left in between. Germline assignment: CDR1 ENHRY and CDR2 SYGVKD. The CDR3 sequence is CAITRLPSYEQYF. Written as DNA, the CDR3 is TGTGCCATCACCCGACTACCCTCCTACGAGCAGTACTTC.

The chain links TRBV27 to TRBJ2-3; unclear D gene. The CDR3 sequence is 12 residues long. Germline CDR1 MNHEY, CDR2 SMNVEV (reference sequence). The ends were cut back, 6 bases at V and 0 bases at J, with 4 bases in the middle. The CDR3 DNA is TGTGCCAGCAGCCCTAGCACAGATACGCAGTATTTT. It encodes CASSPSTDTQYF.

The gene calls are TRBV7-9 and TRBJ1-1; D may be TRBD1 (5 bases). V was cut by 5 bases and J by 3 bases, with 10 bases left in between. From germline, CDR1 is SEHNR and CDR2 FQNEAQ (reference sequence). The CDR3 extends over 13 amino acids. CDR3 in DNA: TGTGCCAGCAGCCATTCAGGGTACACTGAAGCTTTCTTT. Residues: CASSHSGYTEAFF.

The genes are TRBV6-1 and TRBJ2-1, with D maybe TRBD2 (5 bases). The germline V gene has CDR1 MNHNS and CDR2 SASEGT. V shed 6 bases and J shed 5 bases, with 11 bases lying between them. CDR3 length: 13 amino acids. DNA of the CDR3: TGTGCCAGCAGATGGGAAGCGGACAATGAGCAGTTCTTC. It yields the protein CASRWEADNEQFF.

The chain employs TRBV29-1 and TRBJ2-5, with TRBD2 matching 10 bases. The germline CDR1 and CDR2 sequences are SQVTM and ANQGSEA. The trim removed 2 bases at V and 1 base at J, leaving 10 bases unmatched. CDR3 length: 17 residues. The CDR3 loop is CSVEPFEAGGLQETQYF. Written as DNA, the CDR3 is TGCAGCGTTGAACCCTTCGAAGCGGGGGGGCTCCAAGAGACCCAGTACTTC. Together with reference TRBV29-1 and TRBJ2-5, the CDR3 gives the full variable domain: SAVISQKPSRDICQRGTSLTIQCQVDSQVTMMFWYRQQPGQSLTLIATANQGSEATYESGFVIDKFPISRPNLTFSTLTVSNMSPEDSSIYLCSVEPFEAGGLQETQYFGPGTRLLVL.

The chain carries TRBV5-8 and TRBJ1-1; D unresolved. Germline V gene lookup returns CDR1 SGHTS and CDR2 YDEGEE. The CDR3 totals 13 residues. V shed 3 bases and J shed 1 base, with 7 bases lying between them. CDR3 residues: CASSYSWNTEAFF. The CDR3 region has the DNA TGTGCCAGCAGCTACAGCTGGAACACTGAAGCTTTCTTT.

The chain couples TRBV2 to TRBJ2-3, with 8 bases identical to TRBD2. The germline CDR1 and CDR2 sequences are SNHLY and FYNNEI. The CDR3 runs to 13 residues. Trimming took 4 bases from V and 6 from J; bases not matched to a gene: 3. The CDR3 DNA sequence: TGTGCCAGCAGTGGGGGCGGGGGGGATACGCAGTATTTT. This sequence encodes CASSGGGGDTQYF.

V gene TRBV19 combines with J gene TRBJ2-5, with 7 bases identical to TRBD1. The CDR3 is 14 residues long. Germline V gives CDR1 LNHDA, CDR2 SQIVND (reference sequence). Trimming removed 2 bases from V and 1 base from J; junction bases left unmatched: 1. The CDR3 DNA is TGTGCCAGTAGTATAAGGGACAGCCAAGAGACCCAGTACTTC. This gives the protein CASSIRDSQETQYF.

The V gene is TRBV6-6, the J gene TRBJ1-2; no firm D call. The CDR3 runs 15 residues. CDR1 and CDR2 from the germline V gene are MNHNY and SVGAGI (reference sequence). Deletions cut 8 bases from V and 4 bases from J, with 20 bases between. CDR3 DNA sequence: TGTGCCAGCTGCCCGGGAGGAGGTCATGGCTATGGCTACACCTTC. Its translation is CASCPGGGHGYGYTF.

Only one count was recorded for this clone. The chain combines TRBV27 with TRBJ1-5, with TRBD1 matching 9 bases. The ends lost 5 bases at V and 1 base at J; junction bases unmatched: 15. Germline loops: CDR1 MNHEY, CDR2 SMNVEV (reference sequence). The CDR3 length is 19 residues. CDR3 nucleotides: TGTGCCAGCAGTCCCCTGACAGGGGGGGACTTCGGGAGCAATCAGCCCCAGCATTTT. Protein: CASSPLTGGDFGSNQPQHF.

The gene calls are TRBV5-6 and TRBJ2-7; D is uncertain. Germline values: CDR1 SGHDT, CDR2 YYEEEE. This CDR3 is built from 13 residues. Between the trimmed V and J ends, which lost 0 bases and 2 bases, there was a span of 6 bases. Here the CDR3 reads CASSLDGTYEQYF. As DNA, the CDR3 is TGTGCCAGCAGCTTGGACGGAACCTACGAGCAGTACTTC.

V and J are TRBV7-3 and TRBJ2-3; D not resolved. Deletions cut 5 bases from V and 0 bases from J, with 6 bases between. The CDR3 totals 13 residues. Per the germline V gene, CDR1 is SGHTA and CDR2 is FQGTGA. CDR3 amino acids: CASSQESTDTQYF. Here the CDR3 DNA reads TGTGCCAGCAGCCAAGAGAGCACAGATACGCAGTATTTT.

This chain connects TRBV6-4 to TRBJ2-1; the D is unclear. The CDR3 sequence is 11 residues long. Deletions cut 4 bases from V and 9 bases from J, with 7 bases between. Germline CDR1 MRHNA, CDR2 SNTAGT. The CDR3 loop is CASSAGGEQFF. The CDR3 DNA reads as TGTGCCAGCAGTGCCGGCGGTGAGCAGTTCTTC.

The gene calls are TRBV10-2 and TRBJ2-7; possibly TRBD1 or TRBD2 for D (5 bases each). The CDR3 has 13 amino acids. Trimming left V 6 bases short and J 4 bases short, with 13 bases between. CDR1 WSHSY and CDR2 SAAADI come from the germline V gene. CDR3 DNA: TGCGCCAGCAGCCCGGGACCCGAATACGAGCAGTACTTC. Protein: CASSPGPEYEQYF.

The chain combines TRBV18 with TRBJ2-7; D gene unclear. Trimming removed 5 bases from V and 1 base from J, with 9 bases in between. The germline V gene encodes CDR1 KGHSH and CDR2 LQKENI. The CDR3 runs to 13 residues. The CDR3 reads CASSWGRSYEQYF. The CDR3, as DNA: TGTGCCAGCTCATGGGGTCGGTCCTACGAGCAGTACTTC.

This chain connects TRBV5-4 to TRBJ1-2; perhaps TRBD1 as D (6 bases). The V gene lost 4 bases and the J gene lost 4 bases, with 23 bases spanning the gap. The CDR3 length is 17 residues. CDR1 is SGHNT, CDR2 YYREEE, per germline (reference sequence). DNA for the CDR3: TGTGCCAGCAGCCCCTTGAGGGGGGGGGTGGCCCGCTATGGCTACACCTTC. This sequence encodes CASSPLRGGVARYGYTF.

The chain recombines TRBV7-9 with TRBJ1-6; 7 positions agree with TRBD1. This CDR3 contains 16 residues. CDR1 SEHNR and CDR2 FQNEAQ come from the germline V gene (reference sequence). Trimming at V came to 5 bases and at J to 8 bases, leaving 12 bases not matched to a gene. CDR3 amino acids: CASSDSTGIGDSPLHF. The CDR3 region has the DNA TGTGCCAGCAGCGACTCGACAGGGATCGGAGATTCACCCCTCCACTTT.

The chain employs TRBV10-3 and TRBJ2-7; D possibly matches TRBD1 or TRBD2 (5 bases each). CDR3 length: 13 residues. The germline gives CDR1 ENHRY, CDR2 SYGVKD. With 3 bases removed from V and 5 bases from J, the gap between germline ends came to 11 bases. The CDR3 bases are TGTGCCATCAGTGACTTCTTGGGGGACGAGCAGTACTTC. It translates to CAISDFLGDEQYF.

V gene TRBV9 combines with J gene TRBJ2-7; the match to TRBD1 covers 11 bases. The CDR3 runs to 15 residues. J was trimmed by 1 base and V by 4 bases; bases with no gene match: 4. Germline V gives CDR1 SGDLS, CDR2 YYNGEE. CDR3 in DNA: TGTGCCAGCAGCTACGGGACAGGGGGTTCCTACGAGCAGTACTTC. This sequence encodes CASSYGTGGSYEQYF.

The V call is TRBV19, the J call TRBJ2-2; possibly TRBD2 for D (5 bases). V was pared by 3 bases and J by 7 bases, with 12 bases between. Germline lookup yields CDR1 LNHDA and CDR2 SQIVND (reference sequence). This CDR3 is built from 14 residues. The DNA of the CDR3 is TGTGCCAGTAGTATTCCTAGCCCAGGCGGGGAGCTGTTTTTT. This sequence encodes CASSIPSPGGELFF.

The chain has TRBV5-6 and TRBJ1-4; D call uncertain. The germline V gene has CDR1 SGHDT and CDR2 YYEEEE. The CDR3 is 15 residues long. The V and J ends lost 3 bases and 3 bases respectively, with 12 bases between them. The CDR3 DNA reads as TGTGCCAGCAGCTCAGTTGGGTCAGCTAATGAAAAACTGTTTTTT. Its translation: CASSSVGSANEKLFF.

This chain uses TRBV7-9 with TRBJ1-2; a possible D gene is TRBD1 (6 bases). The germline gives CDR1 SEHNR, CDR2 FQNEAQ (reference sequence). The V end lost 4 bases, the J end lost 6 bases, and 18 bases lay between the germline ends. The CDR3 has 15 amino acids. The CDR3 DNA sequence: TGTGCCAGCAGCTATTCCCAGGGGTCTGGGGATGGCTACACCTTC. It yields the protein CASSYSQGSGDGYTF.